Listed below are T cell receptor beta chains from one sample, sequenced in a study of shared clonotypes between healthy human individuals. The method was immunoSEQ multiplex PCR; TCRdb's version includes in-frame clones alone and lacks a portion of them. The sample lists approximately 2.5 million clones; 90% to 95% were seen once. The sample was naive CD4+ T cells sorted from blood. The receptors come from a young man in good health. CDR3s include the opening cysteine and the closing phenylalanine or tryptophan. A D gene is named only where the DNA matches it firmly. Clone size is not always given. Where it is, it says once, few, many or a class for expanded clones.

j_call d_call clone_size v_call cdr3_nt cdr3_aa
TRBJ1-3 NA NA TRBV6-5 TGTGCCAGCAGTCGCGCGGGAGATGGAAACACCATATATTTT CASSRAGDGNTIYF
TRBJ1-4 TRBD1 NA TRBV15 TGTGCCACCAGCAGAGAGGGAGCAGGGGGGCAGGAAAAACTGTTTTTT CATSREGAGGQEKLFF
TRBJ2-7 TRBD1 once TRBV6-5 TGTGCCAGCACCCGGGACAGGGGGCGAAACGAGCAGTACTTC CASTRDRGRNEQYF
TRBJ1-4 NA NA TRBV27 TGTGCCAGCAGTTTCCGGACCGCTTATAATGAAAAACTGTTTTTT CASSFRTAYNEKLFF
TRBJ2-7 NA once TRBV10-3 TGTGCCATCAGTGAGCCGGGCTCCGTCTCCTACGAGCAGTACTTC CAISEPGSVSYEQYF
TRBJ1-5 TRBD1 NA TRBV28 TGTGCCAGCAAAGGACAGGACAATCAGCCCCAGCATTTT CASKGQDNQPQHF
TRBJ2-1 TRBD2 NA TRBV9 TGTGCCAGCAGCGTATTAGCGGGATTTTACAATGAGCAGTTCTTC CASSVLAGFYNEQFF
TRBJ2-7 TRBD1 NA TRBV4-1 TGCGCCAGCAGCCAAGTTAACAGGGGTACCTACGAGCAGTACTTC CASSQVNRGTYEQYF
TRBJ1-4 TRBD1 NA TRBV30 TGTGCCTGGGGCGCCGGGACAGGGGTCGGCAAACTGTTTTTT CAWGAGTGVGKLFF
TRBJ1-4 NA NA TRBV5-4 TGTGCCAGCAGCTCAACAGCGGGAAAACTGTTTTTT CASSSTAGKLFF
TRBJ2-7 NA NA TRBV30 TGTGCCTGGAGAGCGCAGGCAGGGAGTCAGCAGTACTTC CAWRAQAGSQQYF
TRBJ1-6 NA NA TRBV6-5 TGTGCCAGCAGTTCGGACAGAGATAATTCACCCCTCCACTTT CASSSDRDNSPLHF
TRBJ2-5 TRBD1 NA TRBV6-5 TGTGCCAGCACTCGCGTGGGGACAGGTCAAGAGACCCAGTACTTC CASTRVGTGQETQYF
TRBJ2-5 NA NA TRBV2 TGTGCCAGCAGTCGCGACTTAGCTCAAGAGACCCAGTACTTC CASSRDLAQETQYF
TRBJ1-1 NA few TRBV30 TGTGCCTGCGGACACCTGAACACTGAAGCTTTCTTT CACGHLNTEAFF
TRBJ1-6 NA NA TRBV7-9 TGTGCCAGCAGCCCGGCCCCGACAATTCGGGATTCACCCCTCCACTTT CASSPAPTIRDSPLHF
TRBJ2-7 NA NA TRBV27 TGTGCCAGCATGGGGTGGGACCGCCTCGGGGAGCAGTACTTC CASMGWDRLGEQYF
TRBJ1-1 TRBD1 few TRBV4-1 TGCGCCAGCAGCCAAGGTTTCGGGACAGGGCCTGAAGCTTTCTTT CASSQGFGTGPEAFF
TRBJ2-7 TRBD1 once TRBV15 TGTGCCACCGCCCGGACAGGGAAATACGAGCAGTACTTC CATARTGKYEQYF
TRBJ2-1 NA NA TRBV11-3 TGTGCCAGCAGCTTAGTGGGTTCCTACAATGAGCAGTTCTTC CASSLVGSYNEQFF
TRBJ2-1 TRBD2 NA TRBV4-1 TGCGCCAGCAGCCAAGAGGGAACGGGAGGGCCCTATGAGCAGTTCTTC CASSQEGTGGPYEQFF
TRBJ1-6 NA NA TRBV4-1 TGCGCCAGCAGCGAACAGGGCCCCGATAATTCACCCCTCCACTTT CASSEQGPDNSPLHF
TRBJ2-3 NA NA TRBV7-8 TGTGCCAGCAGCTTCGGACAAAACACAGATACGCAGTATTTT CASSFGQNTDTQYF
TRBJ1-6 NA NA TRBV5-1 TGCGCCAGCAGCTTGGCCCCGGGGAATTCACCCCTCCACTTT CASSLAPGNSPLHF
TRBJ1-4 TRBD1 NA TRBV5-1 TGCGCCAGCAGCCCGGGACAGCGTCAAACTAATGAAAAACTGTTTTTT CASSPGQRQTNEKLFF
TRBJ1-2 NA NA TRBV2 TGTGCCAGCAGCGGGGATGGGGGGCCGGGCGGCTACACCTTC CASSGDGGPGGYTF
TRBJ1-1 NA NA TRBV6-6 TGTGCCAGCAGTCGCCCCCGGGGCCGAGGGGACACTGAAGCTTTCTTT CASSRPRGRGDTEAFF
TRBJ2-5 TRBD2 NA TRBV7-9 TGTGCCAGCAGCTTTGGGGGACTAGCAGGAGAGACCCAGTACTTC CASSFGGLAGETQYF
TRBJ1-1 NA NA TRBV7-8 TGTGCCAGCAGCCGATCCGGGGCGAACACTGAAGCTTTCTTT CASSRSGANTEAFF
TRBJ2-7 NA NA TRBV5-1 TGCGCCAGCAGCTTGGCCACAGGGATGAGGGACGAGCAGTACTTC CASSLATGMRDEQYF
TRBJ1-4 NA once TRBV30 TGTGCCTGGAGGGGGCGCGGGGATGAAAAACTGTTTTTT CAWRGRGDEKLFF
TRBJ2-7 TRBD1 NA TRBV7-9 TGTGCCAGCAGCTCAGGACAGGGGGTCTACGAGCAGTACTTC CASSSGQGVYEQYF
TRBJ2-3 NA NA TRBV7-2 TGTGCCAGCAGCTTAGCTTCAGGGACTCGCACAGATACGCAGTATTTT CASSLASGTRTDTQYF
TRBJ2-7 TRBD2 NA TRBV7-2 TGTGCCAGCAGCTTAAAAGCGGGGGCATCCTACGAGCAGTACTTC CASSLKAGASYEQYF
TRBJ2-3 NA NA TRBV18 TGTGCCAGCTCCACCAGGGCAGGGGATACGCAGTATTTT CASSTRAGDTQYF
TRBJ1-2 TRBD1 few TRBV28 TGTGCCAGCAGTTCCACAGGGGAATACGGCTACACCTTC CASSSTGEYGYTF
TRBJ2-3 NA once TRBV19 TGTGCCAGTAGGCCAGGGGCAGCAGATACGCAGTATTTT CASRPGAADTQYF
TRBJ2-7 TRBD1 NA TRBV7-6 TGTGCCAGCAGCTTTTTCCCAGCAAAACAGGGGGTCGGCGAGCAGTACTTC CASSFFPAKQGVGEQYF
TRBJ2-1 NA NA TRBV6-6 TGTGCCAGCACTACACTGGGGCAGCACAATGAGCAGTTCTTC CASTTLGQHNEQFF
TRBJ2-3 NA once TRBV9 TGTGCCAGCAGCTCAGGACAGTCAGATACGCAGTATTTT CASSSGQSDTQYF
TRBJ2-1 NA NA TRBV19 TGTGCCAGTAGCCCTCGGACTATCTACAATGAGCAGTTCTTC CASSPRTIYNEQFF
TRBJ2-1 NA NA TRBV7-2 TGTGCCAGCAGCTTATCAGGGGTCGGTGGTGAGCAGTTCTTC CASSLSGVGGEQFF
TRBJ2-7 NA NA TRBV7-3 TGTGCCAGCAGCTCCTTTTCGGGGGCCGAGCAGTACTTC CASSSFSGAEQYF
TRBJ1-1 NA NA TRBV6-6 TGTGCCAGCAGTTACTACCGCTTGAACACTGAAGCTTTCTTT CASSYYRLNTEAFF
TRBJ2-1 TRBD2 NA TRBV5-1 TGCGCCAGCAGCCCCCAGCGGGAGTCTAATGAGCAGTTCTTC CASSPQRESNEQFF
TRBJ1-1 NA few TRBV6-5 TGTGCCAGCAGCCGCGGGGGGATGGCTGAAGCTTTCTTT CASSRGGMAEAFF
TRBJ1-1 NA NA TRBV6-5 TGTGCCAGCAGTGCGACAGGATACACTGAAGCTTTCTTT CASSATGYTEAFF
TRBJ2-1 TRBD2 NA TRBV6-5 TGTGCCAGCAGTCCCGATCGGACTAGTAGATTTGAGCAGTTCTTC CASSPDRTSRFEQFF
TRBJ1-4 NA NA TRBV2 TGTGCCAGCGGTGGCGGAACTAATGAAAAACTGTTTTTT CASGGGTNEKLFF
TRBJ1-1 TRBD1 NA TRBV10-2 TGCGCCAGCAGTGAGGGACAGGGGAGTCGAACTGAAGCTTTCTTT CASSEGQGSRTEAFF
TRBJ2-6 NA NA TRBV25-1 TGTGCCAGCAGTGCCGCCGGTTGGAGCTCTGGGGCCAACGTCCTGACTTTC CASSAAGWSSGANVLTF
TRBJ1-4 NA NA TRBV19 TGTGCCAGTAGAATGCGGGGTAGTAATGAAAAACTGTTTTTT CASRMRGSNEKLFF
TRBJ2-2 TRBD1 NA TRBV5-1 TGCGCCAGCAGCTTGGCGACAGGGGACACCGGGGAGCTGTTTTTT CASSLATGDTGELFF
TRBJ1-2 NA NA TRBV28 TGTGCCAGCAGTTTATCGTTGGGGGGCTATGGCTACACCTTC CASSLSLGGYGYTF
TRBJ1-2 NA NA TRBV19 TGTGCCGTGACGCGGGGCGATGGCTACACCTTC CAVTRGDGYTF
TRBJ1-1 NA NA TRBV5-5 TGTGCCAGCAGCTTGGCTTCGAACACTGAAGCTTTCTTT CASSLASNTEAFF